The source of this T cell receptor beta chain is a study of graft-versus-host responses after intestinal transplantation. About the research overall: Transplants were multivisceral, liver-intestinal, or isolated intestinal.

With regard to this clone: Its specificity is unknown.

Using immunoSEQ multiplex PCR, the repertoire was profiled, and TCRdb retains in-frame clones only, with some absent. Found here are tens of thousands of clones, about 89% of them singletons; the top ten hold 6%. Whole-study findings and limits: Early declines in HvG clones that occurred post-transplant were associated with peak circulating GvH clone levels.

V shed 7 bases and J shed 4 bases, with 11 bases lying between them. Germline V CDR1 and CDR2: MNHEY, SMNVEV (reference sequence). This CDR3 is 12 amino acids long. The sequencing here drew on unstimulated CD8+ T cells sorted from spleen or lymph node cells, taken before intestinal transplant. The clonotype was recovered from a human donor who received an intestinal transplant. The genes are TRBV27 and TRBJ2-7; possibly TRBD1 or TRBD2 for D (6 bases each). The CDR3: CASIGGPYEQYF. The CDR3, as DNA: TGTGCCAGCATAGGGGGGCCATACGAGCAGTACTTC.